The 17 T cell receptor beta chains below all came from one sample that was sequenced in a study of OX40 agonist ivuxolimab in advanced cancers. Libraries were prepared by immunoSEQ multiplex PCR; TCRdb keeps only in-frame clonotypes and omits some of them. The sample lists tens of thousands of clones; around 89% were seen once. Sequences were derived from CD4+ or CD8+ T cells sorted from blood, sampled in a trial of the OX40 agonist ivuxolimab. Every receptor here comes from an adult with an advanced solid tumor such as melanoma, head and neck, liver or kidney cancer.

The chain combines TRBV18 with TRBJ2-7; D is ambiguous. The CDR3 spans 13 residues. V lost 2 bases and J 6 bases, leaving 11 bases between the germline ends. The germline V gene encodes CDR1 KGHSH and CDR2 LQKENI. The CDR3 bases are TGTGCCAGCTCACCAGAAAGGGTCGGCGAGCAGTACTTC. This codes for CASSPERVGEQYF.

The chain has TRBV7-9 and TRBJ2-7, with 7 bases identical to TRBD1. In germline, CDR1 is SEHNR, CDR2 FQNEAQ (reference sequence). V lost 5 bases, J lost 0 bases, and 7 bases stayed unmatched. This CDR3 has 15 residues. CDR3 region: CASSRTGVSSYEQYF. DNA for the CDR3: TGTGCCAGCAGCCGTACAGGGGTCAGCTCCTACGAGCAGTACTTC. Looking up the rest from reference TRBV7-9 and TRBJ2-7 gives the full variable domain: DTGVSQNPRHKITKRGQNVTFRCDPISEHNRLYWYRQTLGQGPEFLTYFQNEAQLEKSRLLSDRFSAERPKGSFSTLEIQRTEQGDSAMYLCASSRTGVSSYEQYFGPGTRLTVT.

The chain uses TRBV28 and TRBJ2-7; unclear D gene. V was pared by 4 bases and J by 0 bases, with 19 bases between. Germline assignment: CDR1 MDHEN and CDR2 SYDVKM. This CDR3 has 17 amino acids. CDR3 amino acids: CASSSPLMRVSSYEQYF. The DNA for the CDR3 is TGTGCCAGCAGTTCCCCCCTAATGCGCGTCTCCTCCTACGAGCAGTACTTC.

This clone was found a few times. The CDR3 protein is CASSLTRGYEQYF. DNA for the CDR3: TGCGCCAGCAGCTTAACTAGGGGGTACGAGCAGTACTTC. The chain couples TRBV5-1 to TRBJ2-7; a weak D match, TRBD1 (6 bases). This CDR3 comprises 13 residues. The germline V gene has CDR1 SGHRS and CDR2 YFSETQ. V gave up 2 bases and J gave up 4 bases, with 10 bases separating them.

The chain combines TRBV21-1 with TRBJ2-1; the table's D gene call, TRBD2, was not cross checked with the DNA. TRBV21-1 is an annotated pseudogene. The CDR3 has 12 amino acids. CDR3 nucleotide sequence: TGTGCCAGCAGCAAGGGCAGCGGTGGGCAGTTCTTC. It encodes CASSKGSGGQFF.

The V call is TRBV10-3, the J call TRBJ1-1, with TRBD1 identical over 7 bases. CDR3 length equals 14 residues. Trimming took 4 bases from V and 4 from J; bases not matched to a gene: 6. Germline lookup yields CDR1 ENHRY and CDR2 SYGVKD. The CDR3 loop is CAISATGSGTEAFF. As DNA, the CDR3 is TGTGCCATCAGTGCGACAGGGTCGGGCACTGAAGCTTTCTTT.

CDR3 amino acids: CASSGLLSNEQFF. The CDR3, as DNA: TGTGCCAGCAGTGGACTATTGAGCAATGAGCAGTTCTTC. The chain is built from TRBV7-9 and TRBJ2-1; the D gene is possibly TRBD2 (6 bases). Germline-derived CDR1 and CDR2 are SEHNR and FQNEAQ (reference sequence). CDR3 length equals 13 residues. The ends were cut back, 6 bases at V and 6 bases at J, with 12 bases in the middle.

The chain carries TRBV6-1 and TRBJ2-1, with TRBD1 matching over 9 bases. Germline trimming cut 6 bases from V and 3 bases from J; bases unmatched to any gene: 6. The CDR3 has 15 amino acids. The V gene's germline CDR1 is MNHNS and CDR2 SASEGT. The DNA for the CDR3 is TGTGCCAGCAGAAAGGACAGGGGAATCTACAATGAGCAGTTCTTC. This gives the protein CASRKDRGIYNEQFF.

V gene TRBV9 combines with J gene TRBJ2-1; 7 positions agree with TRBD2. This CDR3 comprises 20 residues. Trimming cost V 0 bases and J 0 bases; bases outside gene matches: 15. The germline gives CDR1 SGDLS, CDR2 YYNGEE. The CDR3 DNA follows: TGTGCCAGCAGCGTAGCCCCACCCCCAGTAGCGGGTCACTCCTACAATGAGCAGTTCTTC. It encodes CASSVAPPPVAGHSYNEQFF.

The V call is TRBV7-9, the J call TRBJ2-7; 9 bases are a match to TRBD2. Germline loops: CDR1 SEHNR, CDR2 FQNEAQ (reference sequence). J lost 3 bases, V lost 2 bases, and 14 bases had no gene match. This CDR3 is built from 18 residues. The CDR3 is CASSLSGTSRAPRYEQYF. CDR3 sequence (DNA): TGTGCCAGCAGCTTATCCGGGACTAGCCGAGCCCCCCGCTACGAGCAGTACTTC. Looking up the rest from reference TRBV7-9 and TRBJ2-7 gives the full variable domain: DTGVSQNPRHKITKRGQNVTFRCDPISEHNRLYWYRQTLGQGPEFLTYFQNEAQLEKSRLLSDRFSAERPKGSFSTLEIQRTEQGDSAMYLCASSLSGTSRAPRYEQYFGPGTRLTVT.

The chain links TRBV28 to TRBJ2-7, with no clear D. The CDR3 spans 12 residues. CDR1 and CDR2 (germline): MDHEN, SYDVKM. Trimming removed 4 bases from V and 2 bases from J, with 6 bases in between. CDR3 sequence: CASSSPAYEQYF. CDR3 nucleotides: TGTGCCAGCAGTTCCCCAGCCTACGAGCAGTACTTC.

The V call is TRBV10-3, the J call TRBJ2-1; TRBD2 agrees at 7 bases. This CDR3 is 16 amino acids long. CDR1 and CDR2 (germline): ENHRY, SYGVKD. Trimming removed 5 bases from V and 1 base from J; junction bases left unmatched: 8. CDR3 region: CAISSSGGGSYNEQFF. CDR3 nucleotides: TGTGCCATCAGTAGTTCGGGGGGAGGGTCCTACAATGAGCAGTTCTTC.

V usage is TRBV30 and J usage is TRBJ2-3; D not resolved. The ends were cut back, 1 base at V and 0 bases at J, with 8 bases in the middle. This CDR3 has 14 residues. Germline values: CDR1 GTSNPN, CDR2 SVGIG (reference sequence). The CDR3 nucleotides read TGTGCCTGGAGTGCGTCATCTAGCACAGATACGCAGTATTTT. This encodes CAWSASSSTDTQYF.

The J gene is TRBJ2-7, the V gene TRBV28; D is unresolved. CDR3 length equals 15 residues. Trimming removed 3 bases from V and 0 bases from J, with 12 bases in between. Germline CDR1 reads MDHEN; CDR2 reads SYDVKM. In DNA, the CDR3 is TGTGCCAGCAGTTTGGATGTCTCTACCTCCTACGAGCAGTACTTC. This translates into CASSLDVSTSYEQYF.

The chain carries TRBV2 and TRBJ1-2; TRBD1 might be the D (6 bases). CDR3 length: 14 amino acids. V dropped 6 bases and J dropped 1 base, with 12 bases sitting between them. CDR1 and CDR2 (germline): SNHLY, FYNNEI. The CDR3 nucleotides are TGTGCCAGCAGGGGAGGACAGTATAACTATGGCTACACCTTC. It translates to CASRGGQYNYGYTF.

V and J are TRBV28 and TRBJ2-1; 11 bases are a match to TRBD2. The CDR3 is made up of 16 amino acids. Germline V gene lookup returns CDR1 MDHEN and CDR2 SYDVKM. J gave up 5 bases and V 5 bases, and 8 bases lay outside the gene matches. The CDR3 DNA follows: TGTGCCAGCAGTCGAGGGACTAGCGGACGAGACAATGAGCAGTTCTTC. Protein: CASSRGTSGRDNEQFF.

The chain couples TRBV5-4 to TRBJ2-2; no firm D call. This CDR3 is 14 amino acids long. CDR1 and CDR2 from the germline V gene are SGHNT and YYREEE (reference sequence). Trimming took 7 bases from V and 6 from J, leaving 16 bases between them. The chain's CDR3 is CASGQLGVAGELFF. CDR3 in DNA: TGTGCCAGCGGGCAGCTTGGGGTCGCCGGGGAGCTGTTTTTT.